Described below is a single T cell receptor beta chain sequence and its context. Its specificity is not known. The entry originates in a study of vaccination effects on CD4 cells after COVID-19. Assay used: immunoSEQ multiplex PCR; TCRdb lists only in-frame clones, some missing. The data contain tens of thousands of clones, roughly 77% of them singletons. Expansion with viral peptide pools was applied to antigen-specific CD4+ T cells by the ViraFEST assay prior to sequencing. When more than 9 days of culture had elapsed, CD4+ T cells were isolated. Participants each got two BNT162b2 or mRNA-1273 vaccine doses. There are 15 residues in the CDR3. Germline assignment: CDR1 LNHDA and CDR2 SQIVND (reference sequence). The V gene end was trimmed by 5 bases and the J gene end by 6 bases; junction bases not matched to a gene: 12.

The chain carries TRBV19 and TRBJ1-2, with TRBD1 matching over 7 bases. Material: CD4+ T cells from PBMCs cultured with HCoV-229E spike peptides, obtained after COVID-19 vaccination. This receptor was identified in a human donor who received a COVID-19 vaccine. CDR3 amino acids: CASSDTSTGRHGYTF. The DNA for the CDR3 is TGTGCCAGTAGTGACACCTCGACAGGGAGGCATGGCTACACCTTC.